This section outlines one T cell receptor beta chain sequence together with its context. Antigen unknown. These data come from a study of cytomegalovirus exposure and HLA in healthy donors. General study results and limits: Three chains tied to CMV proved CMV antigen-specific in vitro. 150 to 200 TCR beta chains were listed as cytomegalovirus-associated.

Germline V lookup: CDR1 SGHRS, CDR2 YFSETQ. V lost 0 bases to trimming and J lost 1 base, with 7 bases between them. This CDR3 contains 14 residues. Among the 120 or so subjects of the validation cohort, separate from the roughly 700-subject first cohort, were the donors. Using immunoSEQ multiplex PCR, the repertoire was profiled, and TCRdb retains in-frame clones only, with some absent. The profile covers 150,000 to 180,000 clones, with less than 90% appearing a single time and 20% to 25% taken by the ten largest. The chain couples TRBV5-1 to TRBJ2-5; D call uncertain. The TCR originated in a man aged 18 to 35 in good health and CMV-seropositive. The specimen sequenced was PBMCs. CDR3 DNA: TGCGCCAGCAGCTTGGGCCCGAGCCAAGAGACCCAGTACTTC. Its translation is CASSLGPSQETQYF.